The sequence of this T cell receptor beta chain was determined in a study of blood T cell repertoires in COVID-19. Overall study context: The United States, Italy and Spain provided the acute and convalescent COVID-19 samples. Nucleic acid was either cDNA or gDNA, and it came from T cells, B-cell-depleted T cells, or PBMCs.

In the original processing: Reference gene primer amplification yielded estimated nucleated cell counts. Generated by immunoSEQ multiplex PCR, the TCRdb table keeps only in-frame clones and is missing some. V and J calls and clone size follow that table, whereas D and trimming were derived from the DNA. The table has approximately 290,000 clones, roughly 84% seen once. Followed over time, Seattle patients had been enrolled while infection was active. This TCR came from a person aged 65-85 years with COVID-19, enrolled during active disease. The source material was peripheral blood.

The CDR3 sequence: CASSYDSAYNSPLHF. The DNA of the CDR3 is TGTGCCAGCAGTTACGACAGTGCCTATAATTCACCCCTCCACTTT. The chain joins TRBV6-5 to TRBJ1-6; possibly TRBD1 for D (5 bases). Germline CDR1 and CDR2: MNHEY and SVGAGI. V was pared by 2 bases and J by 2 bases, with 7 bases between. This CDR3 contains 15 residues.